This T cell receptor beta chain was obtained from a study of shared clonotypes between healthy human individuals. Profiling relied on immunoSEQ multiplex PCR, and the TCRdb table lists in-frame clones only, not all of them. The sample consists of about 2.4 million clones, 80% to 95% of them appearing once. Germline V lookup: CDR1 SGHTA, CDR2 FQGNSA. V gave up 4 bases and J gave up 7 bases, with 11 bases separating them. This CDR3 comprises 12 residues. This sequence joins TRBV7-2 and TRBJ2-7; TRBD2 might be the D (6 bases). Sequencing was carried out using naive CD4+ T cells from PBMCs. Subset denoted: CD45RA+ positively selected. This clonotype was obtained from a man aged 18 to 30 in good health. Some clones in this sample may be carry-over from other donors' samples. The CDR3 bases are TGTGCCAGCAGCTCCCGTGGGGGGGAGCAGTACTTC. Translation gives CASSSRGGEQYF.